The source of this TCR beta chain is a study of T cell responses to AZD1222 COVID-19 vaccine. Notes on the study in general: Baseline antibody screening turned up just six or seven seropositive AZD1222 recipients. The breadth and depth of Spike-specific TCRs increased once two AZD1222 doses had been given.

V shed 5 bases, J shed 7 bases, and the junction held 11 bases outside the gene matches. Germline V CDR1 and CDR2: SGHKS, YYEKEE (reference sequence). This CDR3 is built from 15 residues. Concerning this clone: What it binds is unknown.

Data came from immunoSEQ multiplex PCR; TCRdb stores just in-frame clones and leaves some out. The sample consists of some 150,000 clones, about 92% of them appearing once. This receptor was taken from an adult in good health. The sequenced sample was peripheral blood, obtained on day 0 of AZD1222 vaccination. The V gene is TRBV5-5, the J gene TRBJ2-7; 11 bases align to TRBD2. The CDR3 here is CASRPGTSGYNEQYF. Here the CDR3 DNA reads TGTGCCAGCAGACCCGGGACTAGCGGTTATAATGAGCAGTACTTC.